Below, one T cell receptor (beta chain) is given with its context. At least 7 million PBMCs were isolated per sample. This specimen comes from a study of blood T cells in healthy people across ages. Through a sample-barcoded 5' primer and a J-beta primer mix, a second PCR was run for about 6 to 11 cycles. TCRdb reprocessed the 5' RACE reads with MiXCR, giving one entry per CDR3 protein. The sample gives over 1.5 million distinct CDR3 sequences, 49% of which show up once; less than 2.5% is in the top ten. The V and J ends lost 5 bases and 13 bases, in that order; junction bases with no gene match: 6. Germline-derived CDR1 and CDR2 are MNHNY and SVGAGI (reference sequence). CDR3 length: 12 amino acids.

Sequencing was performed on blood. This sequence was found in a woman aged 40 to 55 in good health. The chain couples TRBV6-6 to TRBJ2-5, with 11 bases lining up with TRBD1. The CDR3 nucleotides are TGTGCCAGCAGTAGGGGACAGGGGGTCGGGTACTTC. It codes for CASSRGQGVGYF.